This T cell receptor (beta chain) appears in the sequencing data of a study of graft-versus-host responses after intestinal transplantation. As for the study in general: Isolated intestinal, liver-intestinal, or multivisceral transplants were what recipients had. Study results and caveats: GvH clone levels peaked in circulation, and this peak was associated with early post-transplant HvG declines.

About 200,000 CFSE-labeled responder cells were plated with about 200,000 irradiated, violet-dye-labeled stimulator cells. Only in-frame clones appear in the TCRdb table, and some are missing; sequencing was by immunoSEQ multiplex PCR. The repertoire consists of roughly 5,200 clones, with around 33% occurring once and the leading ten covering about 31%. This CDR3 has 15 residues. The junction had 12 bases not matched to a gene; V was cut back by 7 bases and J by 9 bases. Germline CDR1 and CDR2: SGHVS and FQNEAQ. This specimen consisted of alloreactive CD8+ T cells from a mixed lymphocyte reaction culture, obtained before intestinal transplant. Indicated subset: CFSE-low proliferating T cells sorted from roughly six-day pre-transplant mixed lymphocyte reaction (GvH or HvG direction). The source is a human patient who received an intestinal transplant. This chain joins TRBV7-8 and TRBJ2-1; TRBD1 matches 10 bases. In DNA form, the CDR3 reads TGTGCCAGCACCTCCGGGACAGGGGATTTAGTTGAGCAGTTCTTC. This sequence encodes CASTSGTGDLVEQFF.